These T cell receptor beta chains were read from a single sample in a study of shared clonotypes between healthy human individuals. Generated by immunoSEQ multiplex PCR, the TCRdb table keeps only in-frame clones and is missing some. Among some 530,000 clones listed, approximately 84% were seen once. Sequencing input: PBMCs. Receptor source: a woman in her 40s in good health. Some clones in this sample may be carry-over from other donors' samples. The CDR3 runs from the conserved cysteine through the conserved F or W. Fields, in order: CDR3 length, J gene, V gene, D gene, clone size, CDR3 protein, CDR3 DNA. A D gene is named only where the DNA matches it firmly. Clone sizes are given selectively: once, few, many, or a class where the clone is expanded.

>16|TRBJ2-4|TRBV2|-|-
CASSFRRELAKNIQYF
TGTGCCAGCAGTTTTAGGAGAGAACTAGCCAAAAACATTCAGTACTTC
>15|TRBJ2-2|TRBV2|TRBD1|many
CASTSGTANTGELFF
TGTGCCAGCACCTCCGGGACAGCGAACACCGGGGAGCTGTTTTTT
>15|TRBJ1-5|TRBV6-6|-|-
CASIQDGNSNQPQHF
TGTGCCAGCATCCAGGACGGAAATAGCAATCAGCCCCAGCATTTT
>17|TRBJ2-5|TRBV7-2|TRBD2|-
CASSPPPRGEGLETQYF
TGTGCCAGCAGCCCGCCTCCTCGGGGGGAGGGCCTGGAGACCCAGTACTTC
>14|TRBJ1-2|TRBV4-3|-|-
CASSQERGNYGYTF
TGCGCCAGCAGCCAGGAGCGAGGGAACTATGGCTACACCTTC
>15|TRBJ2-7|TRBV11-1|-|-
CASSQGHSSTYEQYF
TGTGCCAGCAGCCAGGGACACTCGAGTACCTACGAGCAGTACTTC
>13|TRBJ2-1|TRBV30|-|-
CAWSHGNGNEQFF
TGTGCCTGGAGTCACGGGAACGGCAATGAGCAGTTCTTC
>16|TRBJ2-3|TRBV7-3|TRBD2|-
CASSPGAGASTDTQYF
TGTGCCAGCAGCCCTGGAGCGGGAGCTAGCACAGATACGCAGTATTTT
>13|TRBJ2-2|TRBV7-3|TRBD1|-
CASSLGQAGELFF
TGTGCCAGCAGCCTAGGACAGGCCGGGGAGCTGTTTTTT
>15|TRBJ2-7|TRBV4-2|-|-
CASSQAFTGPYEQYF
TGTGCCAGCAGCCAAGCTTTCACAGGGCCATACGAGCAGTACTTC
>18|TRBJ2-1|TRBV11-2|-|-
CASSFLLGPRSSYNEQFF
TGTGCCAGCAGCTTCCTCCTCGGGCCGAGGAGCTCCTACAATGAGCAGTTCTTC
>12|TRBJ2-7|TRBV6-1|-|-
CASGGHLYEQYF
TGTGCCAGCGGCGGACACCTCTACGAGCAGTACTTC
>14|TRBJ2-3|TRBV10-2|TRBD2|once
CASRSGRRTDTQYF
TGCGCCAGCAGAAGCGGGAGGAGGACAGATACGCAGTATTTT
>16|TRBJ1-1|TRBV11-3|-|once
CASSLDGRQWATEAFF
TGTGCCAGCAGCTTAGATGGGCGGCAGTGGGCTACTGAAGCTTTCTTT
>15|TRBJ1-4|TRBV15|-|-
CATSRNWGTNEKLFF
TGTGCCACCAGCAGAAACTGGGGGACGAATGAAAAACTGTTTTTT
>15|TRBJ2-1|TRBV5-4|-|-
CASSFSALAYNEQFF
TGTGCCAGCAGCTTCTCAGCGCTAGCCTACAATGAGCAGTTCTTC
>14|TRBJ2-3|TRBV7-3|-|once
CASSFQLSTDTQYF
TGTGCCAGCAGCTTCCAGCTGAGCACAGATACGCAGTATTTT
>11|TRBJ1-4|TRBV2|-|-
CASTINEKLFF
TGTGCCAGCACCATTAATGAAAAACTGTTTTTT
>13|TRBJ2-5|TRBV15|TRBD2|-
CATRLAGAETQYF
TGTGCCACCAGGCTAGCGGGAGCAGAGACCCAGTACTTC
>14|TRBJ2-3|TRBV4-1|TRBD2|-
CASSPGGGADTQYF
TGCGCCAGCAGCCCGGGAGGGGGAGCAGATACGCAGTATTTT
>14|TRBJ2-7|TRBV14|TRBD1|-
CASSPGTGPYEQYF
TGTGCCAGCAGCCCCGGGACAGGGCCGTACGAGCAGTACTTC
>14|TRBJ1-1|TRBV4-3|-|few
CASSQKIGGTEAFF
TGCGCCAGCAGCCAGAAGATCGGGGGGACTGAAGCTTTCTTT
>14|TRBJ2-7|TRBV11-2|-|-
CASSLRHSDYEQYF
TGTGCCAGCAGCTTACGACACTCAGACTACGAGCAGTACTTC
>15|TRBJ2-7|TRBV7-3|-|many
CASSLPQGRSYEQYF
TGTGCCAGCAGCCTTCCCCAGGGGCGGAGTTACGAGCAGTACTTC
>14|TRBJ1-1|TRBV10-2|-|-
CASSESMPNTEAFF
TGCGCCAGCAGTGAGTCGATGCCGAACACTGAAGCTTTCTTT
>15|TRBJ2-2|TRBV30|TRBD2|-
CAWRRGESYTGELFF
TGTGCCTGGAGACGGGGGGAGTCCTACACCGGGGAGCTGTTTTTT
>15|TRBJ2-7|TRBV4-2|TRBD1|-
CASSPLGDRAYEQYF
TGTGCCAGCAGCCCTTTGGGGGACAGGGCCTACGAGCAGTACTTC
>17|TRBJ1-2|TRBV6-1|-|-
CASSEAGVGKFNYGYTF
TGTGCCAGCAGTGAAGCGGGTGTGGGAAAATTTAACTATGGCTACACCTTC
>12|TRBJ1-2|TRBV6-5|-|-
CASTLGYLGYTF
TGTGCCAGCACCCTCGGGTACCTCGGCTACACCTTC
>15|TRBJ1-5|TRBV6-5|TRBD1|-
CASSAPGTGNQPQHF
TGTGCCAGCAGTGCCCCCGGGACAGGGAATCAGCCCCAGCATTTT
>15|TRBJ2-1|TRBV6-5|-|-
CASSPLGQGNSEQFF
TGTGCCAGCAGTCCCCTGGGGCAGGGGAATAGTGAGCAGTTCTTC
>11|TRBJ2-5|TRBV29-1|-|few
CSALEGETQYF
TGCAGCGCCCTTGAGGGAGAGACCCAGTACTTC
>14|TRBJ1-6|TRBV19|-|-
CASSTTGTTSPLHF
TGTGCCAGTAGTACCACAGGGACTACCTCACCCCTCCACTTT
>16|TRBJ2-5|TRBV15|-|-
CATSRPLGGGPETQYF
TGTGCCACCAGCAGACCACTAGGGGGAGGGCCTGAGACCCAGTACTTC
>12|TRBJ2-7|TRBV30|-|-
CAWGGGFYEQYF
TGTGCCTGGGGAGGGGGTTTCTACGAGCAGTACTTC
>15|TRBJ2-5|TRBV28|TRBD2|-
CASSPTSGTRETQYF
TGTGCCAGCAGTCCTACTAGCGGGACACGAGAGACCCAGTACTTC
>17|TRBJ2-1|TRBV12-5|TRBD1|-
CASGLGARQGIYNEQFF
TGTGCTAGTGGTTTGGGAGCCCGACAGGGAATCTACAATGAGCAGTTCTTC
>17|TRBJ1-3|TRBV18|TRBD1|-
CASSPPAGGDSGNTIYF
TGTGCCAGCTCACCCCCCGCAGGGGGGGACTCTGGAAACACCATATATTTT
>14|TRBJ2-3|TRBV28|TRBD2|-
CASIAGVSTDTQYF
TGTGCCAGCATCGCGGGGGTTAGCACAGATACGCAGTATTTT
>16|TRBJ2-7|TRBV14|TRBD2|-
CASSPGLAGGLYEQYF
TGTGCCAGCAGCCCCGGACTAGCGGGAGGTCTCTACGAGCAGTACTTC
>13|TRBJ2-1|TRBV9|-|-
CASSVRWNNEQFF
TGTGCCAGCAGCGTAAGGTGGAACAATGAGCAGTTCTTC
>15|TRBJ2-7|TRBV18|TRBD2|-
CASSPVAGDGYEQYF
TGTGCCAGCTCCCCCGTAGCGGGAGACGGCTACGAGCAGTACTTC
>16|TRBJ2-3|TRBV10-2|TRBD2|-
CASSEAAGGPGDTQYF
TGCGCCAGCAGTGAAGCGGCGGGAGGGCCCGGAGATACGCAGTATTTT
>16|TRBJ2-3|TRBV6-6|TRBD1|-
CASSYGDSFYTDTQYF
TGTGCCAGCAGTTACGGGGACAGCTTTTACACAGATACGCAGTATTTT
>14|TRBJ2-7|TRBV7-2|-|once
CASNIPGLTYEQYF
TGTGCCAGCAACATTCCGGGACTCACCTACGAGCAGTACTTC
>10|TRBJ2-5|TRBV29-1|-|once
CSSGGETQYF
TGCAGCAGTGGGGGGGAGACCCAGTACTTC
>16|TRBJ2-1|TRBV10-2|TRBD2|-
CASSDLAGGAYNEQFF
TGCGCCAGCAGTGACCTAGCGGGAGGGGCCTACAATGAGCAGTTCTTC
>16|TRBJ2-3|TRBV18|TRBD2|few
CASSPLSSGVTDTQYF
TGTGCCAGCTCACCACTTTCTAGCGGAGTCACAGATACGCAGTATTTT
>13|TRBJ2-7|TRBV19|TRBD1|-
CASSGQGRNEQYF
TGTGCCAGTAGCGGACAGGGACGCAACGAGCAGTACTTC
>15|TRBJ2-1|TRBV28|-|-
CASSFWGPTYNEQFF
TGTGCCAGCAGTTTTTGGGGGCCGACTTACAATGAGCAGTTCTTC
>12|TRBJ2-7|TRBV10-1|-|few
CASRSPRGEQYF
TGCGCCAGCAGGAGCCCTAGGGGGGAGCAGTACTTC
>14|TRBJ2-5|TRBV2|-|-
CASSEGKGFETQYF
TGTGCCAGCAGTGAAGGGAAAGGGTTCGAGACCCAGTACTTC
>15|TRBJ2-5|TRBV7-2|-|-
CASSSNQGRGETQYF
TGTGCCAGCAGCTCGAACCAGGGGAGGGGAGAGACCCAGTACTTC
>15|TRBJ2-1|TRBV5-4|-|-
CASSSPGLVPDEQFF
TGTGCCAGCAGCTCGCCGGGACTCGTACCCGATGAGCAGTTCTTC
>13|TRBJ2-7|TRBV6-5|-|once
CASRGHRSYEQYF
TGTGCCAGCCGGGGCCACAGGTCCTACGAGCAGTACTTC